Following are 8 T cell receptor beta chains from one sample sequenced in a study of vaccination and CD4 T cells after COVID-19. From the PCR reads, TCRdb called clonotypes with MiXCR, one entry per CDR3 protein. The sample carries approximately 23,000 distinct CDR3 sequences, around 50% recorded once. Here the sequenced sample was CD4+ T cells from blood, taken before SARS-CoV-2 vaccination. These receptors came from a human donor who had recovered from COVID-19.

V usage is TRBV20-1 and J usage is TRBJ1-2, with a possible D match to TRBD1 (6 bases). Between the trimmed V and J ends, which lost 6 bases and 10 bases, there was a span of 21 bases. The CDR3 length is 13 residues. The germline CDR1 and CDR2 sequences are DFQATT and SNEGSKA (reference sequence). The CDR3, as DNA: TGCAGTGCCGTCTTAGGGGGAGTGTGGTTCTACACCTTC. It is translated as CSAVLGGVWFYTF.

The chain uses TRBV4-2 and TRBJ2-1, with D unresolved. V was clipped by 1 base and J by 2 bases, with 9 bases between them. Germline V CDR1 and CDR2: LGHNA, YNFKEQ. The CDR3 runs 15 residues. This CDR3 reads CASSQVGRAYNEQFF. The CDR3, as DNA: TGTGCCAGCAGCCAAGTCGGCAGAGCCTACAATGAGCAGTTCTTC.

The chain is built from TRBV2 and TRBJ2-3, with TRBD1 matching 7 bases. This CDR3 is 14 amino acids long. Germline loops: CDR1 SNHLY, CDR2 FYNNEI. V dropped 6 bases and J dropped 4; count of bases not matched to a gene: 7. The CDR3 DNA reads TGTGCCAGCAGGGACAGGCCCGAGGCAGATACGCAGTATTTT. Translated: CASRDRPEADTQYF. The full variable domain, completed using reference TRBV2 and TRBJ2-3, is EPEVTQTPSHQVTQMGQEVILRCVPISNHLYFYWYRQILGQKVEFLVSFYNNEISEKSEIFDDQFSVERPDGSNFTLKIRSTKLEDSAMYFCASRDRPEADTQYFGPGTRLTVL.

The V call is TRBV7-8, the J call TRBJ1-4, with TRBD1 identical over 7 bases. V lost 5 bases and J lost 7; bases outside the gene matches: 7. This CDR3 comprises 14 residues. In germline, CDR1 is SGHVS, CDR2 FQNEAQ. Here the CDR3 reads CASSAGQAGEKLFF. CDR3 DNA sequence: TGTGCCAGCAGCGCCGGACAGGCTGGTGAAAAACTGTTTTTT.

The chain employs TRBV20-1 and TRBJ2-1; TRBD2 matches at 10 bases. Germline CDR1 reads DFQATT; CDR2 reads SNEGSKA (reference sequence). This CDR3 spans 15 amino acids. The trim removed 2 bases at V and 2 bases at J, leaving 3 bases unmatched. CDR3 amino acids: CSARKLAGTYNEQFF. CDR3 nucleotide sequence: TGCAGTGCTAGAAAACTAGCGGGGACCTACAATGAGCAGTTCTTC.

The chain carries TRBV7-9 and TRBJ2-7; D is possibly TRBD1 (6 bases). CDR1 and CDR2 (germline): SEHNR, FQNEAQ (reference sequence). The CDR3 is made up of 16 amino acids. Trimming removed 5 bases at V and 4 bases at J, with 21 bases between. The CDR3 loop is CASSTLVGRGKYEQYF. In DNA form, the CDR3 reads TGTGCCAGCAGCACCCTAGTGGGCAGGGGAAAGTACGAGCAGTACTTC.

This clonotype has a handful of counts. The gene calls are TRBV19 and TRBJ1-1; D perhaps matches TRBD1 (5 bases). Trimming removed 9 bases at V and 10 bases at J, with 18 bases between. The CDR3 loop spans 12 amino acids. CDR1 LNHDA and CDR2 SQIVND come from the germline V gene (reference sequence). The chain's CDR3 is CARPGQSQGAFF. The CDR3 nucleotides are TGTGCCAGACCGGGGCAGTCTCAGGGAGCTTTCTTT.

Here the CDR3 reads CSGLTGYNEQFF. As DNA, the CDR3 is TGCAGCGGACTAACGGGCTACAATGAGCAGTTCTTC. The chain recombines TRBV29-1 with TRBJ2-1, with a possible D match to TRBD2 (5 bases). V lost 7 bases and J lost 3, with 10 bases in between. This CDR3 region has 12 residues. The germline V gene encodes CDR1 SQVTM and CDR2 ANQGSEA.